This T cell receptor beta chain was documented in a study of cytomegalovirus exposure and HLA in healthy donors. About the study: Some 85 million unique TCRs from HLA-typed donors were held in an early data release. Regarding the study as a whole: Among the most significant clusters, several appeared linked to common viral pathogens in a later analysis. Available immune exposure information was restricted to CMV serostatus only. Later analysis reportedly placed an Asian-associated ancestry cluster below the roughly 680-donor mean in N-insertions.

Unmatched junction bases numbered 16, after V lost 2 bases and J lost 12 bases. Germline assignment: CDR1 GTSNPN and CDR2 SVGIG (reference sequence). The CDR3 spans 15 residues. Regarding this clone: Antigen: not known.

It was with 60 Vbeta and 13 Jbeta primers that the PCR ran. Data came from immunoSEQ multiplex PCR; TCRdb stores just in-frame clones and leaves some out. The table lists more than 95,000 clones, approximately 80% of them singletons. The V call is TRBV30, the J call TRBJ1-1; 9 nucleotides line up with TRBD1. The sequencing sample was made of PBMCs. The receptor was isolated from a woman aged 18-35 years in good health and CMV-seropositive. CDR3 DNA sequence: TGTGCCTGGAGTCGGGAGGGACAGGGCTACTCACGACCTTTCTTT. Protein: CAWSREGQGYSRPFF. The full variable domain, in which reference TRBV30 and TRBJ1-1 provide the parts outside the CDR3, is SQTIHQWPATLVQPVGSPLSLECTVEGTSNPNLYWYRQAAGRGLQLLFYSVGIGQISSEVPQNLSASRPQDRQFILSSKKLLLSDSGFYLCAWSREGQGYSRPFFGQGTRLTVV.